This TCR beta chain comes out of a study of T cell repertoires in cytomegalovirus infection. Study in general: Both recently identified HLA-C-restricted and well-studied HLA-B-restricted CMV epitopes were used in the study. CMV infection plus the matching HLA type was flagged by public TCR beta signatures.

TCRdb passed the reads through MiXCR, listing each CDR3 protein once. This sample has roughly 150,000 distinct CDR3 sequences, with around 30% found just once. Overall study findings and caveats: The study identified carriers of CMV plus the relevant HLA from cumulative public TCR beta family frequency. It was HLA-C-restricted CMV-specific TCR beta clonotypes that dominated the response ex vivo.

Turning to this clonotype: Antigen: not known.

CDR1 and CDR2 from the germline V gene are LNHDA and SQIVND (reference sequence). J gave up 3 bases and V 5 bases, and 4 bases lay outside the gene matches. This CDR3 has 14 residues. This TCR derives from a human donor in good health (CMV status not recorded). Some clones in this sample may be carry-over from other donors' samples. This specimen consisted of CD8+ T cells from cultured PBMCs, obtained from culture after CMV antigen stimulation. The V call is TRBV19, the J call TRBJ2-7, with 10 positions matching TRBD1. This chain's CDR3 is CASSDGTGDYEQYF. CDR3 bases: TGTGCCAGTAGTGACGGGACAGGGGACTACGAGCAGTACTTC.